Below are 27 T cell receptor beta chains sequenced from a single sample in a study of Graves' ophthalmopathy and Graves' hyperthyroidism. Amplification from RNA transcripts yielded the TCR beta CDR3 regions. HTBI-primed first-round RT-PCR preceded second-round multiplex PCR. TCRdb fed the multiplex PCR reads into MiXCR, producing one record per CDR3 protein. Of about 400,000 distinct CDR3 sequences listed, 15% to 20% are singletons. The material sequenced was peripheral blood. The receptor source for this set is a woman in her late teens or twenties with Graves' ophthalmopathy.

This clonotype has ten or more counts. The rearrangement joins TRBV11-2 to TRBJ2-5, with D uncertain. In germline, CDR1 is SGHAT, CDR2 FQNNGV. V lost 6 bases and J lost 4, with 15 bases in between. The CDR3 runs to 14 residues. Here the CDR3 reads CASSLRLNAETQYF. CDR3 nucleotide sequence: TGTGCCAGCAGTCTAAGACTGAACGCAGAGACCCAGTACTTC.

This clonotype came up many times. A much larger clone lies one base from this, so it may be a read error. The chain is built from TRBV9 and TRBJ1-1; tentatively, D is TRBD1 (5 bases). Trimming cost V 5 bases and J 0 bases, with 11 bases left between them. The CDR3 is 14 residues long. CDR1 and CDR2 from the germline V gene are SGDLS and YYNGEE. CDR3 coding DNA: TGTGCCAGCAGGAAGGGGCCGATGAACACTGAAGCTTTCTTT. Encoded protein: CASRKGPMNTEAFF.

The chain employs TRBV12-3 or TRBV12-4 and TRBJ1-1; 8 bases are a match to TRBD1. This CDR3 has 15 amino acids. J lost 5 bases, V lost 3 bases, and 8 bases had no gene match. CDR3 in DNA: TGTGCCAGCAGTTTTTACAGGACAGGGCGAACTGAAGCTTTCTTT. It encodes CASSFYRTGRTEAFF.

This clonotype was observed many times. The CDR3 bases are TGTGCCAGCAGCTTAGGTGCCGCTCGGGAGACCCAGTACTTC. Protein sequence: CASSLGAARETQYF. This chain uses TRBV7-2 with TRBJ2-5; D is ambiguous. There are 14 residues in the CDR3. V lost 1 base to trimming and J lost 5 bases, with 11 bases between them. Germline V gene sequence: CDR1 SGHTA, CDR2 FQGNSA.

This clonotype was counted many times. The chain links TRBV20-1 to TRBJ1-1; 8 bases are a match to TRBD1. CDR3 length: 13 residues. Germline trimming cut 1 base from V and 8 bases from J; bases unmatched to any gene: 6. Germline values: CDR1 DFQATT, CDR2 SNEGSKA (reference sequence). The CDR3 spells CSARGGQGPEAFF. The DNA of the CDR3 is TGCAGTGCTAGAGGCGGACAGGGCCCCGAAGCTTTCTTT.

At least ten counts were recorded for this clonotype. The rearrangement links TRBV12-3 or TRBV12-4 to TRBJ1-1; D is uncertain. V was cut by 3 bases and J by 4 bases, with 9 bases left in between. The CDR3 has 13 amino acids. The CDR3 region has the DNA TGTGCCAGCAGTTTGGTACTGGGCACTGAAGCTTTCTTT. This gives the protein CASSLVLGTEAFF.

This clonotype was counted many times. The chain employs TRBV27 and TRBJ1-1, with TRBD1 matching over 8 bases. The CDR3 runs 15 residues. With 6 bases clipped from V and 3 bases from J, the junction kept 9 bases outside the gene matches. Per the germline V gene, CDR1 is MNHEY and CDR2 is SMNVEV (reference sequence). The CDR3 nucleotides are TGTGCCAGCAGCCCGCGGACAGGGAGACACACTGAAGCTTTCTTT. Protein: CASSPRTGRHTEAFF.

This clonotype was recorded many times. The chain uses TRBV28 and TRBJ2-7; TRBD1 agrees at 10 bases. The CDR3 has 15 residues. Germline-derived CDR1 and CDR2 are MDHEN and SYDVKM. Trimming took 8 bases from V and 3 from J; bases not matched to a gene: 10. The CDR3 loop is CASASRGQGRYEQYF. The DNA of the CDR3 is TGTGCCAGCGCCAGCAGGGGACAGGGGCGCTACGAGCAGTACTTC. Drawing the rest from reference TRBV28 and TRBJ2-7, the complete variable domain is DVKVTQSSRYLVKRTGEKVFLECVQDMDHENMFWYRQDPGLGLRLIYFSYDVKMKEKGDIPEGYSVSREKKERFSLILESASTNQTSMYLCASASRGQGRYEQYFGPGTRLTVT.

This clonotype came up many times. The chain carries TRBV6-1 and TRBJ1-2; 8 bases match TRBD1. With V trimmed by 6 bases and J by 8 bases, 5 bases remained unmatched. Per germline, CDR1 MNHNS and CDR2 SASEGT. This CDR3 comprises 12 residues. CDR3 in amino acids: CASRRTGRGYTF. The CDR3 DNA sequence: TGTGCCAGCAGAAGGACAGGGCGCGGCTACACCTTC.

V and J are TRBV28 and TRBJ2-7; D is unresolved. Germline-derived CDR1 and CDR2 are MDHEN and SYDVKM. The CDR3 is made up of 14 amino acids. V was pared by 5 bases and J by 2 bases, with 13 bases between. CDR3 residues: CASSQLETPYEQYF. The CDR3 nucleotides are TGTGCCAGCAGTCAACTGGAGACACCCTACGAGCAGTACTTC.

This clonotype was seen ten or more times. The V and J genes are TRBV6-5 and TRBJ1-1; D unresolved. Trimming pared 2 bases from V and 4 bases from J, leaving 17 bases between. CDR3 length equals 16 residues. Germline V gives CDR1 MNHEY, CDR2 SVGAGI. This chain's CDR3 is CASSYRRRFRLTEAFF. CDR3 in DNA: TGTGCCAGCAGTTACCGCAGGAGGTTTAGACTCACTGAAGCTTTCTTT.

This clonotype was picked up many times. CDR3 sequence reads: CASSLNRANQPQHF. The CDR3 bases are TGTGCCAGCAGCCTCAACAGGGCCAATCAGCCCCAGCATTTT. V usage is TRBV27 and J usage is TRBJ1-5; a possible D gene is TRBD1 (6 bases). The CDR3 has 14 amino acids. Between the trimmed V and J ends, which lost 6 bases and 3 bases, there was a span of 12 bases. Germline lookup yields CDR1 MNHEY and CDR2 SMNVEV (reference sequence).

This clonotype was observed at least ten times. The chain recombines TRBV7-3 with TRBJ2-2, with TRBD2 matching over 7 bases. V shed 4 bases, J shed 5 bases, and the junction held 4 bases outside the gene matches. Germline V gene data show CDR1 as SGHTA and CDR2 as FQGTGA. The CDR3 is 14 residues long. The CDR3 region is CASSSYGGTGELFF. The CDR3 nucleotides are TGTGCCAGCAGCTCATACGGGGGGACCGGGGAGCTGTTTTTT.

This clonotype was seen many times. The rearrangement joins TRBV28 to TRBJ1-1; D is perhaps TRBD1 (6 bases). This CDR3 has 14 residues. Looked up from germline, CDR1 is MDHEN and CDR2 is SYDVKM. The V gene lost 6 bases and the J gene lost 2 bases, with 13 bases spanning the gap. In DNA, the CDR3 is TGTGCCAGCAGCCTAGGGGGTATCAACACTGAAGCTTTCTTT. It specifies CASSLGGINTEAFF.

The chain is built from TRBV11-2 and TRBJ2-7; 7 nucleotides line up with TRBD2. V lost 1 base to trimming and J lost 0 bases; unmatched junction nucleotides: 6. The CDR3 runs to 16 residues. From germline, CDR1 is SGHAT and CDR2 FQNNGV. CDR3 region: CASSLGVAGASYEQYF. The CDR3 DNA follows: TGTGCCAGCAGCTTAGGGGTGGCGGGAGCCTCCTACGAGCAGTACTTC. Full variable domain (missing parts from reference TRBV11-2 and TRBJ2-7): EAGVAQSPRYKIIEKRQSVAFWCNPISGHATLYWYQQILGQGPKLLIQFQNNGVVDDSQLPKDRFSAERLKGVDSTLKIQPAKLEDSAVYLCASSLGVAGASYEQYFGPGTRLTVT.

The chain carries TRBV6-1 and TRBJ1-2; 8 positions agree with TRBD1. V trimming: 5 bases; J trimming: 5 bases; junction bases outside the gene matches: 7. The germline V gene has CDR1 MNHNS and CDR2 SASEGT. This CDR3 is built from 14 residues. CDR3 nucleotide sequence: TGTGCCAGCAGTACCGGGACAGGCAAATATGGCTACACCTTC. Amino acids: CASSTGTGKYGYTF.

This clonotype was seen ten or more times. The chain joins TRBV19 to TRBJ1-1, with 7 bases that match TRBD1. Looked up from germline, CDR1 is LNHDA and CDR2 is SQIVND (reference sequence). The CDR3 spans 14 residues. V shed 7 bases and J 3 bases; nucleotides not matched to a gene: 8. CDR3 coding DNA: TGTGCCAGTATCCGACAGGGCGCCTACACTGAAGCTTTCTTT. It translates to CASIRQGAYTEAFF.

This clonotype was counted at least ten times. The V gene is TRBV20-1, the J gene TRBJ2-4, with TRBD2 identical over 11 bases. There are 15 residues in the CDR3. The trim removed 6 bases at V and 3 bases at J, leaving 7 bases unmatched. Per the germline V gene, CDR1 is DFQATT and CDR2 is SNEGSKA (reference sequence). This CDR3 reads CSAIAGGPVKNIQYF. The CDR3, as DNA: TGCAGTGCCATAGCGGGAGGGCCTGTCAAAAACATTCAGTACTTC.

Ten or more counts support this clonotype. The chain employs TRBV4-1 and TRBJ2-7; 8 bases agree with TRBD1. The ends lost 0 bases at V and 3 bases at J; junction bases unmatched: 7. Germline V CDR1 and CDR2: MGHRA, YSYEKL. This CDR3 comprises 16 residues. CDR3 region: CASSQEVGTGYYEQYF. In DNA, the CDR3 is TGCGCCAGCAGCCAAGAAGTGGGGACAGGCTACTACGAGCAGTACTTC.

This clonotype was seen ten or more times. The V and J genes are TRBV20-1 and TRBJ1-1; D possibly corresponds to TRBD1 (6 bases). CDR3 length equals 13 residues. Per the germline V gene, CDR1 is DFQATT and CDR2 is SNEGSKA (reference sequence). V gave up 3 bases and J gave up 4 bases, with 12 bases separating them. CDR3 loop: CSASQGSGTEAFF. CDR3 coding DNA: TGCAGTGCTAGTCAGGGGTCGGGCACTGAAGCTTTCTTT.

In this sample, this clonotype turned up many times. This chain's CDR3 is CASSQSLRHEQYF. CDR3 in DNA: TGTGCCAGCAGCCAATCCTTGCGCCACGAGCAGTACTTC. The rearrangement joins TRBV3-1 to TRBJ2-7; D not resolved. The CDR3 is made up of 13 amino acids. Trimming left V 2 bases short and J 5 bases short, with 10 bases between. CDR1 and CDR2 from the germline V gene are LGHDT and YNNKEL (reference sequence).

Many counts were recorded for this clonotype. The CDR3 region has the DNA TGTGCCAGCAGCTTAGGCGGACAGGGGGCAGAGACCCAGTACTTC. The encoded protein is CASSLGGQGAETQYF. The rearrangement joins TRBV7-2 to TRBJ2-5; 11 bases are a match to TRBD1. The CDR3 sequence is 15 residues long. Losses at the gene ends were 1 base for V and 4 bases for J; bases not matched to a gene: 2. Looked up from germline, CDR1 is SGHTA and CDR2 is FQGNSA.

This clonotype was picked up many times. The V and J genes are TRBV18 and TRBJ1-1, with 10 nucleotides matching TRBD1. Germline CDR1 reads KGHSH; CDR2 reads LQKENI. Trimming at V came to 4 bases and at J to 4 bases, leaving 9 bases not matched to a gene. The CDR3 has 16 residues. The CDR3 reads CASSLRQGARSTEAFF. The CDR3 DNA sequence: TGTGCCAGCTCACTACGACAGGGGGCGCGGAGCACTGAAGCTTTCTTT.

This clonotype showed up just a few times. The chain recombines TRBV6-1 with TRBJ2-5; D not resolved. The V end was cut by 4 bases, the J end by 4 bases, with 7 bases between. The germline V gene encodes CDR1 MNHNS and CDR2 SASEGT. The CDR3 consists of 12 residues. The CDR3 region is CASSAGLETQYF. CDR3 DNA sequence: TGTGCCAGCAGTGCAGGTTTAGAGACCCAGTACTTC.

This clonotype was seen many times. J is TRBJ2-2 and V is TRBV7-3; D tentatively reads TRBD1 or TRBD2 (5 bases each). The CDR3 sequence is 18 residues long. From germline, CDR1 is SGHTA and CDR2 FQGTGA. V shed 0 bases and J shed 0 bases, with 14 bases lying between them. The CDR3 nucleotides read TGTGCCAGCAGCTTAACGTACCTTGGGGACCCGAACACCGGGGAGCTGTTTTTT. It translates to CASSLTYLGDPNTGELFF. Drawing the rest from reference TRBV7-3 and TRBJ2-2, the complete variable domain is GAGVSQTPSNKVTEKGKYVELRCDPISGHTALYWYRQSLGQGPEFLIYFQGTGAADDSGLPNDRFFAVRPEGSVSTLKIQRTERGDSAVYLCASSLTYLGDPNTGELFFGEGSRLTVL.

The chain joins TRBV6-5 to TRBJ1-1; no clear D. This CDR3 comprises 15 residues. Germline V gives CDR1 MNHEY, CDR2 SVGAGI. The ends were cut back, 2 bases at V and 6 bases at J, with 16 bases in the middle. The CDR3: CASSYELGFVPEAFF. CDR3 in DNA: TGTGCCAGCAGTTACGAATTGGGATTCGTTCCTGAAGCTTTCTTT.

The chain uses TRBV28 and TRBJ2-2; D is ambiguous. V lost 4 bases, J lost 6 bases, and 15 bases lay in between. The germline CDR1 and CDR2 sequences are MDHEN and SYDVKM. This CDR3 comprises 15 residues. The CDR3 region has the DNA TGTGCCAGCAGTTCACGAGCTAGTCTCCCCGGGGAGCTGTTTTTT. Protein: CASSSRASLPGELFF.